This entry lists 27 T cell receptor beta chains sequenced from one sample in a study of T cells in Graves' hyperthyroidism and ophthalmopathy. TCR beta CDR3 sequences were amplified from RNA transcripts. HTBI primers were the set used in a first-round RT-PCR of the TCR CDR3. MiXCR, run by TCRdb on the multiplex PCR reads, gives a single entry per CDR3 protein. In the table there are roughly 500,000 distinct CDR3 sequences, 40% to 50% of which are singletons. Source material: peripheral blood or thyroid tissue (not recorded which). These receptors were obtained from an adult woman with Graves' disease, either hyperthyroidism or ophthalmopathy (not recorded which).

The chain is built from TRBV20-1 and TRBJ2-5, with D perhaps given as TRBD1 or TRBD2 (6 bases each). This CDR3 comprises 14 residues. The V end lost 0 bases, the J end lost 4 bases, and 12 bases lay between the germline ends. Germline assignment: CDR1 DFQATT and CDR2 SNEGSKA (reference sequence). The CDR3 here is CSARDLRGAETQYF. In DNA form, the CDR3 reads TGCAGTGCTAGAGATTTAAGGGGGGCAGAGACCCAGTACTTC.

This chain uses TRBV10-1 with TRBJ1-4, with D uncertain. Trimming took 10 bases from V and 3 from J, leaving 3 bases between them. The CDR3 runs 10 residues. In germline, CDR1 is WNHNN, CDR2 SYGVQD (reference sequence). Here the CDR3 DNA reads TGCGCCAACCCTAATGAAAAACTGTTTTTT. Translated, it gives CANPNEKLFF.

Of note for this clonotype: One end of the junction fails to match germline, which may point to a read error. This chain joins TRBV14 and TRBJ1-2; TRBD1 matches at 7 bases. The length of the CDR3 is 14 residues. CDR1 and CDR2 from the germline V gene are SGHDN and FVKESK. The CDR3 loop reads CANSSNDRVYGYTF. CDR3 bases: TGTGCCAACAGCTCCAACGACAGGGTATATGGCTACACCTTC.

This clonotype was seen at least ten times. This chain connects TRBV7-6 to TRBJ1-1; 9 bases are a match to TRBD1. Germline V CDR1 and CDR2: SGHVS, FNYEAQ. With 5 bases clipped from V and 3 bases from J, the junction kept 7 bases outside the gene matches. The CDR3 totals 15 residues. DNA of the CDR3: TGTGCCAGCAGCGGGAACAGGGGGCTGGACACTGAAGCTTTCTTT. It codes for CASSGNRGLDTEAFF. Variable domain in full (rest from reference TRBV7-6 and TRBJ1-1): GAGVSQSPRYKVTKRGQDVALRCDPISGHVSLYWYRQALGQGPEFLTYFNYEAQQDKSGLPNDRFSAERPEGSISTLTIQRTEQRDSAMYRCASSGNRGLDTEAFFGQGTRLTVV.

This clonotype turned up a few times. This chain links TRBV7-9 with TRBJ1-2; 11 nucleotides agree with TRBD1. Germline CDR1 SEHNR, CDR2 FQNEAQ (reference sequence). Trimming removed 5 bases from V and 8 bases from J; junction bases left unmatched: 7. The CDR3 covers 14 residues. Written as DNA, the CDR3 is TGTGCCAGCAGCGGATCGGGACAGGGGGGCGGCTACACCTTC. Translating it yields CASSGSGQGGGYTF.

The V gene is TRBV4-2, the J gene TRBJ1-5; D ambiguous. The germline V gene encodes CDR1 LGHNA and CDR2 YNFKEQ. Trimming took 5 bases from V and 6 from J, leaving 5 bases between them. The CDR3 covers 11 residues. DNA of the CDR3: TGTGCCAGCAGCTTAGTTCAGCCCCAGCATTTT. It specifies CASSLVQPQHF.

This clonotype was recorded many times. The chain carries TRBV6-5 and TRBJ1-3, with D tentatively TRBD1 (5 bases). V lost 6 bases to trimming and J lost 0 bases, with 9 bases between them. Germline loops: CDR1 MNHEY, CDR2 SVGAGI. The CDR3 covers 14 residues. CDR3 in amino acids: CASSSQGSGNTIYF. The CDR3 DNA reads TGTGCCAGCAGCTCTCAGGGCTCTGGAAACACCATATATTTT.

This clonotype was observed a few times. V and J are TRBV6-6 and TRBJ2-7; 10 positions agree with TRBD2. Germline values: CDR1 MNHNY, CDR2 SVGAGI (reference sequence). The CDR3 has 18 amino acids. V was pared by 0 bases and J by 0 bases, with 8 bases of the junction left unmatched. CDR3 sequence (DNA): TGTGCCAGCAGTTACTCATGGGCTAGCGGGAGCTTCTCCTACGAGCAGTACTTC. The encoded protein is CASSYSWASGSFSYEQYF.

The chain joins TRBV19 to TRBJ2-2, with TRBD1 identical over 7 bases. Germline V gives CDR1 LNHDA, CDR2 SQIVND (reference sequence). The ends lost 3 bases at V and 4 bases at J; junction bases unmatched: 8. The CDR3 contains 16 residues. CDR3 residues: CASSIPTGLGTGELFF. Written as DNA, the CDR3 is TGTGCCAGTAGTATCCCGACAGGGCTGGGCACCGGGGAGCTGTTTTTT.

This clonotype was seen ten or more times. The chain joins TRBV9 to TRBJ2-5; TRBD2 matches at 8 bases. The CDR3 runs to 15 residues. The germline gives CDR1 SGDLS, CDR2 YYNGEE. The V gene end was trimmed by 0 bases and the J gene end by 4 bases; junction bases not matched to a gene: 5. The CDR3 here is CASSVAPAGGETQYF. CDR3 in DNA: TGTGCCAGCAGCGTAGCTCCCGCGGGAGGAGAGACCCAGTACTTC.

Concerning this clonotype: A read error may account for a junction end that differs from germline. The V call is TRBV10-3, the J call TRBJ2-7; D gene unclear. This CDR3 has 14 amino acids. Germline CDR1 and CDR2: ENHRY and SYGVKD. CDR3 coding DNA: TGTGCCACCAGTGACAACAGTTTCTCCTACGAGCAGTACTTC. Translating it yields CATSDNSFSYEQYF.

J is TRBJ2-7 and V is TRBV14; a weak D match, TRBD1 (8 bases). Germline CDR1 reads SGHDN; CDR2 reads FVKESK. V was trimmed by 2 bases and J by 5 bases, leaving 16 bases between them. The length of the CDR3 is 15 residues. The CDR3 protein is CASSQTRTGTNEQYF. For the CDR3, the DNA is TGTGCCAGCAGCCAAACGAGGACAGGGACTAACGAGCAGTACTTC.

CDR3 DNA sequence: TGTGCCAGTTCTGAACAACCAGCCTCCTACGAGCAGTACTTC. This gives the protein CASSEQPASYEQYF. The chain links TRBV7-9 to TRBJ2-7; D gene unclear. With 9 bases removed from V and 0 bases from J, the gap between germline ends came to 15 bases. The V gene's germline CDR1 is SEHNR and CDR2 FQNEAQ (reference sequence). The CDR3 is made up of 14 amino acids.

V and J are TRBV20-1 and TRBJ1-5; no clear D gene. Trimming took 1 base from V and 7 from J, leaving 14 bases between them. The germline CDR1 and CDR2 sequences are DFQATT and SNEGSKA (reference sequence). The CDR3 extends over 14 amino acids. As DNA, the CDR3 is TGCAGTGCTAGAGCGGGTGGGCAGAACCAGCCCCAGCATTTT. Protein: CSARAGGQNQPQHF.

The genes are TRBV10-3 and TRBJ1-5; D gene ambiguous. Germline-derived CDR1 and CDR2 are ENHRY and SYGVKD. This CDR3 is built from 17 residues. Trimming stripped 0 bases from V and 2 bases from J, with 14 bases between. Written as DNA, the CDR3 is TGTGCCATCAGTGAGTCGATAACTGGGGTTGGCAATCAGCCCCAGCATTTT. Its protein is CAISESITGVGNQPQHF.

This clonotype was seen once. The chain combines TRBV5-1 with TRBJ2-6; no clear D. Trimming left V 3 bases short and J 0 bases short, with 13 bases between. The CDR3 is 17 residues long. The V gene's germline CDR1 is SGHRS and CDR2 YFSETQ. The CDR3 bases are TGCGCCAGCAGCTCCTCCATAGGCTTCTCTGGGGCCAACGTCCTGACTTTC. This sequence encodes CASSSSIGFSGANVLTF.

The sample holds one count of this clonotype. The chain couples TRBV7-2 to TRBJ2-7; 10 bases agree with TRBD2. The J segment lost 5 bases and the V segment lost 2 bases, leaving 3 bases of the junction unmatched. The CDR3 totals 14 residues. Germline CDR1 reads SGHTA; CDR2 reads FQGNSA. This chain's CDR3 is CASSLSGLANEQYF. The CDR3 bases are TGTGCCAGCAGCTTATCGGGACTAGCGAACGAGCAGTACTTC.

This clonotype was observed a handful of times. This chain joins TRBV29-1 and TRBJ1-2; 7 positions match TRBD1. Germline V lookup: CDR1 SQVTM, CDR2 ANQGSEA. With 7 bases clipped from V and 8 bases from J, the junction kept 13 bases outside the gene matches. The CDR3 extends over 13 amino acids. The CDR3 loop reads CSARDSKAKGYTF. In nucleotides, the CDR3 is TGCAGCGCCCGGGACAGCAAGGCTAAAGGCTACACCTTC.

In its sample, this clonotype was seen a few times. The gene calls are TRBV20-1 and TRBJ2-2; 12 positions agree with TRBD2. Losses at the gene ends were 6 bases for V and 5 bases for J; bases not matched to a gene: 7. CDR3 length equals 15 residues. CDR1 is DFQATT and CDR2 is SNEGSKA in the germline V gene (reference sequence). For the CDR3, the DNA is TGCAGTGCCCCTAGCGGGAGGGTCCGAACCGGGGAGCTGTTTTTT. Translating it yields CSAPSGRVRTGELFF.

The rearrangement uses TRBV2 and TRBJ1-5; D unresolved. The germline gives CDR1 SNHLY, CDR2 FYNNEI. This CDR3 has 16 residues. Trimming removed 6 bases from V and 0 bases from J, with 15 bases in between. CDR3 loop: CASSLFPGGSNQPQHF. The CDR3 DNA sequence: TGTGCCAGCAGCTTATTTCCGGGAGGTAGCAATCAGCCCCAGCATTTT.

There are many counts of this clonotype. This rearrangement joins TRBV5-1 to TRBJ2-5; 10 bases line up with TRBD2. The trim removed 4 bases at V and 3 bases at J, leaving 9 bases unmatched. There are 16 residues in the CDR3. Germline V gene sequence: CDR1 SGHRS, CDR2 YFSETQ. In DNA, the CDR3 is TGCGCCAGCAGCCTGAGAAGGAGCGGGAGGGAAGAGACCCAGTACTTC. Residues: CASSLRRSGREETQYF. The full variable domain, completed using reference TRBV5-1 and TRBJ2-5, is KAGVTQTPRYLIKTRGQQVTLSCSPISGHRSVSWYQQTPGQGLQFLFEYFSETQRNKGNFPGRFSGRQFSNSRSEMNVSTLELGDSALYLCASSLRRSGREETQYFGPGTRLLVL.

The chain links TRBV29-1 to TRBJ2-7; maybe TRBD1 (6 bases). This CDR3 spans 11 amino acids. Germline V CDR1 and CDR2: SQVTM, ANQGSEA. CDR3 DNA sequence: TGCAGTGGGCAGGGGCCTAGCGAGCAGTACTTC. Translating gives CSGQGPSEQYF.

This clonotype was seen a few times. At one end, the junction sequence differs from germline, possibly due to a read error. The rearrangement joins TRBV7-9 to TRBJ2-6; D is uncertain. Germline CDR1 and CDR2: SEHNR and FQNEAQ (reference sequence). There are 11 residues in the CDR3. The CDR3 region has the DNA TGTGCCAGCAGCTTAAGCCAGGTCGGAGCTTTC. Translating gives CASSLSQVGAF.

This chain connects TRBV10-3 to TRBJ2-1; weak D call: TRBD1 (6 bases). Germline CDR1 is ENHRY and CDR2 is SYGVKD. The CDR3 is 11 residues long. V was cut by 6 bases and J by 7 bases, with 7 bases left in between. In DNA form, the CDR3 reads TGTGCCATCAGGAGGGGGAATGAGCAGTTCTTC. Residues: CAIRRGNEQFF.

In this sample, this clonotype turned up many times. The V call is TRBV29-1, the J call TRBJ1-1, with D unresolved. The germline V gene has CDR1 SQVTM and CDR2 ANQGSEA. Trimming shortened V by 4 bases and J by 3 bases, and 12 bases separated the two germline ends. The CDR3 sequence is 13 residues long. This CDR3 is CSVARREDTEAFF. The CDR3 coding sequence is TGCAGCGTTGCGAGGAGGGAGGACACTGAAGCTTTCTTT.

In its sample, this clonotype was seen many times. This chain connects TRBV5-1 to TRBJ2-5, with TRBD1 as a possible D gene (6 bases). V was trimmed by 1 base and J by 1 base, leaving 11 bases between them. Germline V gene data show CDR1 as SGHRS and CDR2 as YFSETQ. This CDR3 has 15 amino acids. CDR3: CASSLLTGGQETQYF. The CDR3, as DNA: TGCGCCAGCAGCTTGTTGACAGGAGGCCAAGAGACCCAGTACTTC.

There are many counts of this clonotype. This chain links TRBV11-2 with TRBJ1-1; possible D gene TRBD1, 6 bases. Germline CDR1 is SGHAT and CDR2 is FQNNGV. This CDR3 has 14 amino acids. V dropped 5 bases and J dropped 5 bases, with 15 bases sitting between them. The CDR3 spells CASSPQAGATEAFF. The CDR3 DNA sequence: TGTGCCAGCAGCCCCCAAGCGGGGGCAACTGAAGCTTTCTTT.